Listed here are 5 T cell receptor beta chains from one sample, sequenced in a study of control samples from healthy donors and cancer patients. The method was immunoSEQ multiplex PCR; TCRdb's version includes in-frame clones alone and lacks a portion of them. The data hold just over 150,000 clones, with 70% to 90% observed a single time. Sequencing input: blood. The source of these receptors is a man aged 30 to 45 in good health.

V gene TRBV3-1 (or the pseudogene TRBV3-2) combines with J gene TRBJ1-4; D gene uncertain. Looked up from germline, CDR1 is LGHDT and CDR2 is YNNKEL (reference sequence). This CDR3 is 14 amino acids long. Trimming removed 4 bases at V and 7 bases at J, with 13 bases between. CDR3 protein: CASSPGKLFEKLFF. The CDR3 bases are TGTGCCAGCAGCCCCGGGAAGCTTTTTGAAAAACTGTTTTTT.

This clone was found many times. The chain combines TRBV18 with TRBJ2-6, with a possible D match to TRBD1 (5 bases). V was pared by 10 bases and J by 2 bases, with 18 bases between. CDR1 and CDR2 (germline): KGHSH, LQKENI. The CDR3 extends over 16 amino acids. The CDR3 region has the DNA TGTGCCACCCTCGGGCAGGGTAGAACTGGGGCCAACGTCCTGACTTTC. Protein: CATLGQGRTGANVLTF.

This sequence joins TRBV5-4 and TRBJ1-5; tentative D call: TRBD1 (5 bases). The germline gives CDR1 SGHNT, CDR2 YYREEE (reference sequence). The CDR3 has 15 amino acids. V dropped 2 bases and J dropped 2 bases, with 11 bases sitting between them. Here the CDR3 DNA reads TGTGCCAGCAGCTTCGCTGGGGCAGGCAATCAGCCCCAGCATTTT. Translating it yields CASSFAGAGNQPQHF.

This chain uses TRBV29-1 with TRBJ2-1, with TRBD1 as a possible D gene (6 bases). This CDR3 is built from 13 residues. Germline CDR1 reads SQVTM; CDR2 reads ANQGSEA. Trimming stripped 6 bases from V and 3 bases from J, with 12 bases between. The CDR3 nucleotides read TGCAGCGTCTGGGACACTAACTACAATGAGCAGTTCTTC. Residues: CSVWDTNYNEQFF.

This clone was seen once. CDR3 protein: CASSQGPQGGDEAFF. The CDR3 coding sequence is TGCGCCAGCAGCCAAGGACCACAAGGGGGCGATGAAGCTTTCTTT. The chain links TRBV4-1 to TRBJ1-1, with TRBD1 matching over 7 bases. The V gene's germline CDR1 is MGHRA and CDR2 YSYEKL. V shed 1 base and J 7 bases; nucleotides not matched to a gene: 9. This CDR3 has 15 residues.